These 6 T cell receptor beta chains originate from one sample sequenced in a study of T cell responses to AZD1222 COVID-19 vaccine. Profiled with immunoSEQ multiplex PCR; TCRdb holds only in-frame clones, not every one. The table lists more than 85,000 clones, less than 85% of them singletons. The starting material was peripheral blood, obtained 28 days after the second AZD1222 dose. Every receptor here comes from an adult who received the AZD1222 COVID-19 vaccine.

The chain joins TRBV6-5 to TRBJ1-5, with D hard to call. Trimming left V 4 bases short and J 11 bases short, with 18 bases between. This CDR3 has 14 residues. Germline V gene lookup returns CDR1 MNHEY and CDR2 SVGAGI. The CDR3 protein is CASSSHLTPLAQHF. CDR3 nucleotides: TGTGCCAGCAGTTCCCACCTGACACCCTTGGCCCAGCATTTT.

This clone was observed a single time. The chain combines TRBV7-2 with TRBJ2-1, with D possibly being TRBD2 (6 bases). The germline gives CDR1 SGHTA, CDR2 FQGNSA. Trimming removed 0 bases at V and 0 bases at J, with 12 bases between. This CDR3 spans 17 amino acids. The CDR3 is CASSLALGLPSYNEQFF. Written as DNA, the CDR3 is TGTGCCAGCAGCTTAGCGTTAGGACTACCCTCCTACAATGAGCAGTTCTTC.

The chain links TRBV7-7 to TRBJ2-1; tentatively, D is TRBD2 (5 bases). Trimming took 3 bases from V and 0 from J, leaving 9 bases between them. This CDR3 is 15 amino acids long. Germline lookup yields CDR1 SSHAT and CDR2 FNYEAQ (reference sequence). The CDR3 DNA follows: TGTGCCAGCAGCTTGCGGGCCAGCTCCTACAATGAGCAGTTCTTC. Residues: CASSLRASSYNEQFF. The full variable domain, rest sourced from reference TRBV7-7 and TRBJ2-1, is GAGVSQSPRYKVTKRGQDVTLRCDPISSHATLYWYQQALGQGPEFLTYFNYEAQPDKSGLPSDRFSAERPEGSISTLTIQRTEQRDSAMYRCASSLRASSYNEQFFGPGTRLTVL.

The chain recombines TRBV3-1 (or the pseudogene TRBV3-2) with TRBJ2-2; 11 bases fit TRBD2. V lost 4 bases and J lost 5; bases outside the gene matches: 15. This CDR3 has 19 amino acids. Per germline, CDR1 LGHDT and CDR2 YNNKEL (reference sequence). The CDR3 coding sequence is TGTGCCAGCAGCCGTCCGGGACTAGCGGACCTAGAGGGAACCGGGGAGCTGTTTTTT. Its protein is CASSRPGLADLEGTGELFF.

This clone appeared a single time. This chain joins TRBV24-1 and TRBJ2-7, with D unresolved. Trimming removed 5 bases at V and 3 bases at J, with 7 bases between. The CDR3 has 12 residues. CDR1 is KGHDR and CDR2 is SFDVKD in the germline V gene. The CDR3 sequence is CATSGGNYEQYF. Written as DNA, the CDR3 is TGTGCCACCAGTGGGGGAAACTACGAGCAGTACTTC.

The chain recombines TRBV2 with TRBJ2-7; the D gene is possibly TRBD2 (5 bases). The V end lost 3 bases, the J end lost 4 bases, and 10 bases lay between the germline ends. CDR3 size: 13 residues. The germline V gene encodes CDR1 SNHLY and CDR2 FYNNEI. This chain's CDR3 is CASSEVRDYEQYF. In nucleotides, the CDR3 is TGTGCCAGCAGTGAGGTGAGGGATTACGAGCAGTACTTC.